The source of this T cell receptor beta chain is a study of OX40 agonist ivuxolimab in advanced cancers. The study, taken as a whole, reports: Low normalized T-cell clonal expansion also characterized some of the nonresponders.

Some clones are missing from TCRdb's copy, which holds only in-frame ones; the method was immunoSEQ multiplex PCR. The sample lists about 76,000 clones; around 81% were seen once. Germline V gene sequence: CDR1 SSHAT, CDR2 FNYEAQ (reference sequence). The V and J ends lost 3 bases and 3 bases respectively, with 13 bases between them. The CDR3 consists of 15 residues. A remark on this clone: Its antigen is still unknown.

The chain carries TRBV7-7 and TRBJ2-3; D uncertain. The source is an adult with an advanced solid tumor such as melanoma, head and neck, liver or kidney cancer. This sample comprised CD4+ or CD8+ T cells sorted from blood, obtained in a trial of the OX40 agonist ivuxolimab. The CDR3 nucleotides read TGTGCCAGCAGCTTCAGCAGGTCTCCAACAGATACGCAGTATTTT. Translated: CASSFSRSPTDTQYF.